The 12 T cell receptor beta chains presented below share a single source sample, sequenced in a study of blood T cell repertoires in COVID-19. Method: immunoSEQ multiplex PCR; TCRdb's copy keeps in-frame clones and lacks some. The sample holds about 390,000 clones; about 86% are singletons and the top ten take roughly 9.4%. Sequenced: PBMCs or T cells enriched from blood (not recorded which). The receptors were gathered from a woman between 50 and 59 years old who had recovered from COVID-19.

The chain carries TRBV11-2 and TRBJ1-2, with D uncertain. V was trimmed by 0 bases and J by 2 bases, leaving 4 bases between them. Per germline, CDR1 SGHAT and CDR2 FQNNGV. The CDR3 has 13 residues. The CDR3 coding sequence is TGTGCCAGCAGCTTAGACACAAACTATGGCTACACCTTC. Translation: CASSLDTNYGYTF.

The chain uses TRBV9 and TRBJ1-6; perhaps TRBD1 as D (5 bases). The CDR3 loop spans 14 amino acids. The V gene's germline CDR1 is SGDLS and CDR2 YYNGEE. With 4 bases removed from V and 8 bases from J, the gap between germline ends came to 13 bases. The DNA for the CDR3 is TGTGCCAGCAGCCCCGACAGTCGGGATTCACCCCTCCACTTT. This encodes CASSPDSRDSPLHF.

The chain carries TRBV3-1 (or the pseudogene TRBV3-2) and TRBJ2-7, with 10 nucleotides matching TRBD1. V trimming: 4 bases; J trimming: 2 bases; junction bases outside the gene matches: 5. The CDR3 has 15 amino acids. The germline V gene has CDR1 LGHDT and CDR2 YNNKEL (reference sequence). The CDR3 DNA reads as TGTGCCAGCAGCCCGGGACAGGGGTCCACCTACGAGCAGTACTTC. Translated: CASSPGQGSTYEQYF.

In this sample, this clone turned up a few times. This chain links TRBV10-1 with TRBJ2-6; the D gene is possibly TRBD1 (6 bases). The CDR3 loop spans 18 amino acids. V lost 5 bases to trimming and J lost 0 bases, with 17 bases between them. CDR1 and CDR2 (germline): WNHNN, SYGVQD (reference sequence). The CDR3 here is CASSPLRTANSGANVLTF. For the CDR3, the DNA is TGCGCCAGCAGTCCCTTGAGGACAGCGAACTCTGGGGCCAACGTCCTGACTTTC.

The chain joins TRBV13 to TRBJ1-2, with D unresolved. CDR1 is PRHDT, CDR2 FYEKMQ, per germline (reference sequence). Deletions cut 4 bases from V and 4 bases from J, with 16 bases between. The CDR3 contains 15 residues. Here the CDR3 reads CASSSKVQHFYGYTF. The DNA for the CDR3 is TGTGCCAGCAGCTCGAAAGTCCAACATTTCTATGGCTACACCTTC.

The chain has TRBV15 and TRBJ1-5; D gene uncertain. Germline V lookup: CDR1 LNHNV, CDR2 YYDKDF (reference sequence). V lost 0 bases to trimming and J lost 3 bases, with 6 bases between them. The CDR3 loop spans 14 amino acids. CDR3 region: CATSRDRINQPQHF. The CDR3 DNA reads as TGTGCCACCAGCAGAGACAGAATCAATCAGCCCCAGCATTTT.

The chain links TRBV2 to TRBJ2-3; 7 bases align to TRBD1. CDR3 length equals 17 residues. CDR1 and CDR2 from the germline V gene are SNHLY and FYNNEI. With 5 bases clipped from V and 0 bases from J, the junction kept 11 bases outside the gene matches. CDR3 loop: CASSKTKPGQSTDTQYF. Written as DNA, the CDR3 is TGTGCCAGCAGTAAAACTAAACCGGGACAGAGCACAGATACGCAGTATTTT.

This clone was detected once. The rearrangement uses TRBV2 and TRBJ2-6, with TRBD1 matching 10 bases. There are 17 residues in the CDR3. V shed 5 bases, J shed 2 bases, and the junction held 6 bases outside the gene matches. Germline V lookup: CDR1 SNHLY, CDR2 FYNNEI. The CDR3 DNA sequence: TGTGCCAGCAGTCCCAGACAGGGGGCTGCTGGGGCCAACGTCCTGACTTTC. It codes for CASSPRQGAAGANVLTF. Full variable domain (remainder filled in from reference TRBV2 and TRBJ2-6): EPEVTQTPSHQVTQMGQEVILRCVPISNHLYFYWYRQILGQKVEFLVSFYNNEISEKSEIFDDQFSVERPDGSNFTLKIRSTKLEDSAMYFCASSPRQGAAGANVLTFGAGSRLTVL.

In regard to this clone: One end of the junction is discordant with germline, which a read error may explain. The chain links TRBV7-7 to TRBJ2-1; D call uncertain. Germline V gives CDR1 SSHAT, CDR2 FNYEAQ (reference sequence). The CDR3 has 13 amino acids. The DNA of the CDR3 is TGTGCTAGCAGCCGAAGTCCGGGCAATGAGCAGTTCTTC. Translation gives CASSRSPGNEQFF.

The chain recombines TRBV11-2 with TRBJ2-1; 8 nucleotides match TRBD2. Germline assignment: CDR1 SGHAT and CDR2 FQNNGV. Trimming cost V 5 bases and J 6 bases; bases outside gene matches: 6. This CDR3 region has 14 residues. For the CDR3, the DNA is TGTGCCAGCAGCGCCGCCCGGGGGGGCAATGAGCAGTTCTTC. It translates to CASSAARGGNEQFF.

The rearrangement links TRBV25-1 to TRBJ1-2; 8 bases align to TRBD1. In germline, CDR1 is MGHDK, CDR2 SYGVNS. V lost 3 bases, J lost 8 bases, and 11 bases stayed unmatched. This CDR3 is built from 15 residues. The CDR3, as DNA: TGTGCCAGCAGTGATGCCGCAGGGGGCGCGCGGGGCTACACCTTC. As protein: CASSDAAGGARGYTF.

The CDR3 nucleotides read TGTGCCAGCAGGCATACAGGGGCCACTGAAGCTTTCTTT. Its protein product is CASRHTGATEAFF. This chain connects TRBV28 to TRBJ1-1, with 7 bases identical to TRBD1. The junction had 5 bases not matched to a gene; V was cut back by 6 bases and J by 4 bases. The CDR3 length is 13 residues. Germline values: CDR1 MDHEN, CDR2 SYDVKM.